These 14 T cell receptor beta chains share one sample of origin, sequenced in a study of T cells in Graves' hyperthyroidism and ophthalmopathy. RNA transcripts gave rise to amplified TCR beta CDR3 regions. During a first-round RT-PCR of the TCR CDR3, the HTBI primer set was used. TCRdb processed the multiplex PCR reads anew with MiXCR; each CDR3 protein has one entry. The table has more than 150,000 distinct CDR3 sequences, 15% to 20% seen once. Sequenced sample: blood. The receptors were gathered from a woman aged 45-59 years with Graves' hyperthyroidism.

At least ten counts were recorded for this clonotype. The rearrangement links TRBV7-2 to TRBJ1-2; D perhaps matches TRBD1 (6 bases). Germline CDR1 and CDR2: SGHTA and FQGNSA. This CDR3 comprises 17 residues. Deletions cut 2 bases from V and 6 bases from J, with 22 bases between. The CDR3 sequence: CASSLMNRVKKLDGYTF. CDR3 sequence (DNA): TGTGCCAGCAGCTTAATGAACAGGGTTAAGAAACTCGATGGCTACACCTTC.

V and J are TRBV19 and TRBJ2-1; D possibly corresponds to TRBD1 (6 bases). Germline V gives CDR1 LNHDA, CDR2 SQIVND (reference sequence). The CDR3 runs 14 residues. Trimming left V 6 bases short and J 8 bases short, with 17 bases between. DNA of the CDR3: TGTGCCAGTAGAACGGGACAAAGGGTCGATGAGCAGTTCTTC. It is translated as CASRTGQRVDEQFF.

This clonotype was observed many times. The CDR3 is CASSPIGQLQETQYF. The DNA for the CDR3 is TGTGCCAGCAGTCCAATAGGACAGCTCCAAGAGACCCAGTACTTC. The J gene is TRBJ2-5, the V gene TRBV12-3 or TRBV12-4; D is perhaps TRBD1 (6 bases). This CDR3 is built from 15 residues. V lost 5 bases to trimming and J lost 1 base, with 14 bases between them.

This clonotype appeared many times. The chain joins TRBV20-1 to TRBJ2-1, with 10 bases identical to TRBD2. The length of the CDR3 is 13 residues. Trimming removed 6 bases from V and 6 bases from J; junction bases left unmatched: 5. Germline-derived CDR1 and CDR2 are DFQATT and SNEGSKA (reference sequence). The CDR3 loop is CSASTSGVNEQFF. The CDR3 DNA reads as TGCAGTGCCAGCACTAGCGGGGTCAATGAGCAGTTCTTC.

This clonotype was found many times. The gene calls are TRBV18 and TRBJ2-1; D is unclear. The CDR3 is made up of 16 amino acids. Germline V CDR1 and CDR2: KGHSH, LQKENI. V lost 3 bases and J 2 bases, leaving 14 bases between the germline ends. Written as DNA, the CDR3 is TGTGCCAGCTCACCGAAAGGCGAAACAGCCTACAATGAGCAGTTCTTC. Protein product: CASSPKGETAYNEQFF. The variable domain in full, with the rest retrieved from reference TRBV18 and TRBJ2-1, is NAGVMQNPRHLVRRRGQEARLRCSPMKGHSHVYWYRQLPEEGLKFMVYLQKENIIDESGMPKERFSAEFPKEGPSILRIQQVVRGDSAAYFCASSPKGETAYNEQFFGPGTRLTVL.

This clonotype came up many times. CDR3 protein: CSARTGPGNQPQHF. The CDR3 bases are TGCAGTGCCCGGACAGGGCCAGGCAATCAGCCCCAGCATTTT. The chain couples TRBV20-1 to TRBJ1-5; TRBD1 matches 8 bases. In germline, CDR1 is DFQATT, CDR2 SNEGSKA (reference sequence). The CDR3 loop spans 14 amino acids. Germline trimming cut 6 bases from V and 2 bases from J; bases unmatched to any gene: 6.

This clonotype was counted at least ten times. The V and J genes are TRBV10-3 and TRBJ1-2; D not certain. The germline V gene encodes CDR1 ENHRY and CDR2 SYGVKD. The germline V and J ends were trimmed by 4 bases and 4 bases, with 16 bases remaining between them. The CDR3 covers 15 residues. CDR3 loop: CAISVGMDLSYGYTF. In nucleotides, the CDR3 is TGTGCCATCAGTGTAGGGATGGACCTCTCCTATGGCTACACCTTC.

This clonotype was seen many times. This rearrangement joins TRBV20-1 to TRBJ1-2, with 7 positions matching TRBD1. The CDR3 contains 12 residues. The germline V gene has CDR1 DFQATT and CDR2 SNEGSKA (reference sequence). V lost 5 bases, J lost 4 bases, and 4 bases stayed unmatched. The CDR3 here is CSAVDRTYGYTF. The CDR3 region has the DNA TGCAGTGCTGTGGACAGGACCTATGGCTACACCTTC.

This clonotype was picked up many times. The CDR3 sequence: CASSFGGVENTEAFF. The CDR3 DNA reads TGTGCCAGTAGTTTCGGGGGGGTTGAGAACACTGAAGCTTTCTTT. This rearrangement joins TRBV19 to TRBJ1-1, with a possible D match to TRBD1 (5 bases). Deletions cut 5 bases from V and 1 base from J, with 14 bases between. Germline CDR1 reads LNHDA; CDR2 reads SQIVND (reference sequence). The CDR3 is 15 residues long.

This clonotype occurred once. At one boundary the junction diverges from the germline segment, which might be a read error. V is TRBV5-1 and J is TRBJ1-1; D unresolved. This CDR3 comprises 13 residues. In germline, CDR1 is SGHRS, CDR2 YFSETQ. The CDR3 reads CASSSRLNTESFF. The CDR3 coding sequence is TGCGCCAGCAGCTCTCGCCTGAACACTGAATCTTTCTTT.

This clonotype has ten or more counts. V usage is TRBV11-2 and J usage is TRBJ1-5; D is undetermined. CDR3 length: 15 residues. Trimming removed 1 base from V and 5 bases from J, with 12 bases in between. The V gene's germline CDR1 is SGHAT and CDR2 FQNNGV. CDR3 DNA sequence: TGTGCCAGCAGCTTAGGAGTTCCGGGGTATCAGCCCCAGCATTTT. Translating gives CASSLGVPGYQPQHF. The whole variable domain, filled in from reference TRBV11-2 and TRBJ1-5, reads EAGVAQSPRYKIIEKRQSVAFWCNPISGHATLYWYQQILGQGPKLLIQFQNNGVVDDSQLPKDRFSAERLKGVDSTLKIQPAKLEDSAVYLCASSLGVPGYQPQHFGDGTRLSIL.

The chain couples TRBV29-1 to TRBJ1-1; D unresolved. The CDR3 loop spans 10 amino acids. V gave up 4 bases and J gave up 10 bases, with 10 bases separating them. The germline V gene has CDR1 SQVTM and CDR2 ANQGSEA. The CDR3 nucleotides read TGCAGCGTTGGGGAGTTAGGAGCTTTCTTT. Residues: CSVGELGAFF.

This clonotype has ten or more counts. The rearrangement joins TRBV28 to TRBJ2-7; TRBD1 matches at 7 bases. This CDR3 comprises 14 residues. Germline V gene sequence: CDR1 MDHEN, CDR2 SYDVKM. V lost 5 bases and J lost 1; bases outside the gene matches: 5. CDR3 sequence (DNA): TGTGCCAGCAGTACCCCGGGACAGTCCTACGAGCAGTACTTC. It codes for CASSTPGQSYEQYF.

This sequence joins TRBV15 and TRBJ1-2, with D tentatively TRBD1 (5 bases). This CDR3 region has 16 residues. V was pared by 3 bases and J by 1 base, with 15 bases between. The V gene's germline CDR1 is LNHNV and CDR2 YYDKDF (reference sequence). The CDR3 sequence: CATSRDGTIGNYGYTF. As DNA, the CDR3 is TGTGCCACCAGCAGGGATGGGACTATTGGTAACTATGGCTACACCTTC. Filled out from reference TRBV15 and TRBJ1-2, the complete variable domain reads DAMVIQNPRYQVTQFGKPVTLSCSQTLNHNVMYWYQQKSSQAPKLLFHYYDKDFNNEADTPDNFQSRRPNTSFCFLDIRSPGLGDTAMYLCATSRDGTIGNYGYTFGSGTRLTVV.